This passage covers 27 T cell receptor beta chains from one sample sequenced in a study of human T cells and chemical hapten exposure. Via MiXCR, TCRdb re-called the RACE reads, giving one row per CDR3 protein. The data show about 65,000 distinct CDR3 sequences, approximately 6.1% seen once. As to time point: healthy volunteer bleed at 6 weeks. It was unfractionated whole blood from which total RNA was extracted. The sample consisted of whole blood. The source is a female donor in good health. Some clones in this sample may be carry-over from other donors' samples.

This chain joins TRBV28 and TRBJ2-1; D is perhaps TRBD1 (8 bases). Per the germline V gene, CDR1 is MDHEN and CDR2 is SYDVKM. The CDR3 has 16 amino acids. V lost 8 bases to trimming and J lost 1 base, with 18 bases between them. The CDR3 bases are TGTGCCAGCTTCTCAACAGGGGGGGTTTCCTACAATGAGCAGTTCTTC. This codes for CASFSTGGVSYNEQFF.

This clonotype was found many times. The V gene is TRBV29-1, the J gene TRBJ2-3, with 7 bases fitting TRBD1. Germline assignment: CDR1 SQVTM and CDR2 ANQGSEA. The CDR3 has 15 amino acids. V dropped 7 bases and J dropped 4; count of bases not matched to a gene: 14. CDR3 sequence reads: CSGSPGTASSDTQYF. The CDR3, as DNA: TGCAGCGGCTCCCCCGGGACAGCTAGTTCAGATACGCAGTATTTT.

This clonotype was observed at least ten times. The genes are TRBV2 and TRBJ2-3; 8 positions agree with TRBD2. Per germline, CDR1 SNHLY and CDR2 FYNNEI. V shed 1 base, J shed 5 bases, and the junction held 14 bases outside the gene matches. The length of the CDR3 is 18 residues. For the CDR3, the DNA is TGTGCCAGCAGTGAAGGGGGTTGGGGAGCGGGAGCTAGAGATACGCAGTATTTT. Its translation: CASSEGGWGAGARDTQYF.

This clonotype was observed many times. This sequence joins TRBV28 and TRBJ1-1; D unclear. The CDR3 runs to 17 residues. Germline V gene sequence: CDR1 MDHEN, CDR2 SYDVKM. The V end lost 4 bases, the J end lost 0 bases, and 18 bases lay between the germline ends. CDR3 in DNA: TGTGCCAGCAGTTCCCAACGGTGGGGTTCAATGAACACTGAAGCTTTCTTT. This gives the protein CASSSQRWGSMNTEAFF.

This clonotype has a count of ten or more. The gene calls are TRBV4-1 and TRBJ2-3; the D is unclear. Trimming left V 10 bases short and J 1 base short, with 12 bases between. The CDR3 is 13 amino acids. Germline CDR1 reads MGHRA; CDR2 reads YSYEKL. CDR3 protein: CATSPPGTDTQYF. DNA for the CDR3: TGCGCCACCAGTCCCCCTGGCACAGATACGCAGTATTTT.

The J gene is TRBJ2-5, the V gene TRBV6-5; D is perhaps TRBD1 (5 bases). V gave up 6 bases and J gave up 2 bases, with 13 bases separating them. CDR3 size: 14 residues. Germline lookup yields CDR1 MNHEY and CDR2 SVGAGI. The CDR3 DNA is TGTGCCAGCAGGAGCGACAGAAAGCAAGAGACCCAGTACTTC. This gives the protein CASRSDRKQETQYF.

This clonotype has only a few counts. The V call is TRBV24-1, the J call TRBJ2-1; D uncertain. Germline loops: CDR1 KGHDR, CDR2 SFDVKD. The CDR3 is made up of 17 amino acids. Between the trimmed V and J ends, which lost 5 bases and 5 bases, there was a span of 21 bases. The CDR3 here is CATSAPVRLGENNEQFF. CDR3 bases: TGTGCCACCAGTGCCCCCGTACGGCTAGGTGAAAACAATGAGCAGTTCTTC.

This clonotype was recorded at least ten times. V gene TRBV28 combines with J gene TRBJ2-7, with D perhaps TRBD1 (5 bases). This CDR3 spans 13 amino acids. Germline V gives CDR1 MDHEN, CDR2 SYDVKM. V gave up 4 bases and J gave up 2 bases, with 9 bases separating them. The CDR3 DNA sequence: TGTGCCAGCAGTTCCACAGGCGCCTACGAGCAGTACTTC. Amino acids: CASSSTGAYEQYF.

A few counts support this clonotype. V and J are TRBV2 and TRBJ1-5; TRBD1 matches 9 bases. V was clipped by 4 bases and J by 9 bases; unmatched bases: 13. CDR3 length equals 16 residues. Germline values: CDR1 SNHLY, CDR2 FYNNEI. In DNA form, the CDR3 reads TGTGCCAGCAGTGGGGACAGGGTTTCTTTCATTCGGCCCCAGCATTTT. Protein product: CASSGDRVSFIRPQHF. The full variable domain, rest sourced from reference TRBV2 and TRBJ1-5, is EPEVTQTPSHQVTQMGQEVILRCVPISNHLYFYWYRQILGQKVEFLVSFYNNEISEKSEIFDDQFSVERPDGSNFTLKIRSTKLEDSAMYFCASSGDRVSFIRPQHFGDGTRLSIL.

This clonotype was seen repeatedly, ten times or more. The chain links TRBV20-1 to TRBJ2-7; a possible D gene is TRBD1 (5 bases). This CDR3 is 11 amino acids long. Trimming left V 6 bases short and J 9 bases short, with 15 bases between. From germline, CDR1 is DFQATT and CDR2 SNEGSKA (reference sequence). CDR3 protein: CSAKTDWGQYF. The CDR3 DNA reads TGCAGTGCAAAGACAGACTGGGGGCAGTACTTC.

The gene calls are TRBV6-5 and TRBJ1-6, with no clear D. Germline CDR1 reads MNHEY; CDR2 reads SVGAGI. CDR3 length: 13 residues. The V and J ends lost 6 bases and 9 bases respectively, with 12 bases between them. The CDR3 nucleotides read TGTGCCAGCAGCCCCCGCGAGGTTTCACCCCTCCACTTT. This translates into CASSPREVSPLHF.

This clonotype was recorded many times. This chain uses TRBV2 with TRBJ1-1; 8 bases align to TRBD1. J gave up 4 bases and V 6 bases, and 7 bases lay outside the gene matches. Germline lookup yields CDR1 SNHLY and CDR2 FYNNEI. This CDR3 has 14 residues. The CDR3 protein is CASRQGQGFTEAFF. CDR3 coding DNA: TGTGCCAGCAGGCAAGGACAGGGTTTCACTGAAGCTTTCTTT.

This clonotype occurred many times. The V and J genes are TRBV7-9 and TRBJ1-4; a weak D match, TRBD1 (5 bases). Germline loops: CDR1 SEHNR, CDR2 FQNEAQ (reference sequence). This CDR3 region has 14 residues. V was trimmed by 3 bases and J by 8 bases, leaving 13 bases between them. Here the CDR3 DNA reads TGTGCCAGCAGCTTGTGGCAGGGCGGCGAAAAACTGTTTTTT. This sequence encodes CASSLWQGGEKLFF.

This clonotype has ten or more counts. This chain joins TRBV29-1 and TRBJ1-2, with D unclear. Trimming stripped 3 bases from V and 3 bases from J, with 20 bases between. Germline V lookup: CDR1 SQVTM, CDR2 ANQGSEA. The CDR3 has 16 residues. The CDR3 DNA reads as TGCAGCGTTGACGTGGGCCCCCCACCGGACGACTATGGCTACACCTTC. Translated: CSVDVGPPPDDYGYTF.

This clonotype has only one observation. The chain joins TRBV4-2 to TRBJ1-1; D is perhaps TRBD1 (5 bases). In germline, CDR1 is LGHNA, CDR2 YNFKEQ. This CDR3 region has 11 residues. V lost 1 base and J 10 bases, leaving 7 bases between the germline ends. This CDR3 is CASSQGQGAFF. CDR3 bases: TGTGCCAGCAGCCAAGGGCAGGGAGCTTTCTTT.

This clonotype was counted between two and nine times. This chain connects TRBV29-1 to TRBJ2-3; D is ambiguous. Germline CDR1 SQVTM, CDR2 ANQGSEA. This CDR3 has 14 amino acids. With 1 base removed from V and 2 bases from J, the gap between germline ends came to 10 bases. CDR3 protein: CSVEGQATTDTQYF. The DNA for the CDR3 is TGCAGCGTTGAAGGGCAGGCGACCACAGATACGCAGTATTTT.

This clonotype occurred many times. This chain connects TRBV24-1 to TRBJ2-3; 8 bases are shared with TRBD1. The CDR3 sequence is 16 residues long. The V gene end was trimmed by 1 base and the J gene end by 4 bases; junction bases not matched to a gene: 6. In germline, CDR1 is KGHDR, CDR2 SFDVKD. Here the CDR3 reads CATSDFNGQGSDTQYF. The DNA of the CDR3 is TGTGCCACCAGTGATTTTAACGGACAGGGATCAGATACGCAGTATTTT.

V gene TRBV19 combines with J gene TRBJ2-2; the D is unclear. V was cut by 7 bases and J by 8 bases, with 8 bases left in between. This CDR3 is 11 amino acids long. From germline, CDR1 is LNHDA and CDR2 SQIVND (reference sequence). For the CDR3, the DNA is TGTGCCAGTACCCTAGGGGGGGAGCTGTTTTTT. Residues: CASTLGGELFF.

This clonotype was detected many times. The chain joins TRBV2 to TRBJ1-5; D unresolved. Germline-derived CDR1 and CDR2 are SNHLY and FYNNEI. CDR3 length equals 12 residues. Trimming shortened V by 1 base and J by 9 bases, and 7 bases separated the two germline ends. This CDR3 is CASSEGMGPQHF. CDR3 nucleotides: TGTGCCAGCAGTGAAGGGATGGGGCCCCAGCATTTT.

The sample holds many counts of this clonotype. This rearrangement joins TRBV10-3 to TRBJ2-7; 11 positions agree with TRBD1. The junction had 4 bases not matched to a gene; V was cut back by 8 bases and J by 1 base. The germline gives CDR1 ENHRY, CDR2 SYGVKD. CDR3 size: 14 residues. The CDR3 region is CAIGDRGDSYEQYF. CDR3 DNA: TGTGCCATCGGGGACAGGGGGGATTCCTACGAGCAGTACTTC.

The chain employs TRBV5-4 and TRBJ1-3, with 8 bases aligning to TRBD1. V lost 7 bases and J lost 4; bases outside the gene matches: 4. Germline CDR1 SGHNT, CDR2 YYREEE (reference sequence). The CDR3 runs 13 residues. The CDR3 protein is CASGSGGGNTIYF. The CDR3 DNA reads TGTGCCAGCGGATCAGGGGGCGGAAACACCATATATTTT.

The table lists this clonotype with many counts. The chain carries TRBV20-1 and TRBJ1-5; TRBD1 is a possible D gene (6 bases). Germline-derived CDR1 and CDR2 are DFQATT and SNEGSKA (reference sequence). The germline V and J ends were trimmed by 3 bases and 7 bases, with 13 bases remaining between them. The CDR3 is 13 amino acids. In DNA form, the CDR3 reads TGCAGTGCTAGCAAGACAGGAGGCCAGCCCCAGCATTTT. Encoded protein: CSASKTGGQPQHF.

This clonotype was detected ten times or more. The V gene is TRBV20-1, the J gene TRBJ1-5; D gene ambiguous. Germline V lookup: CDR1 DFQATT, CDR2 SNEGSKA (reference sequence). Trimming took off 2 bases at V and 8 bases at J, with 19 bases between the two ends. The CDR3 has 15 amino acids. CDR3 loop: CSARKVLQPGEPQHF. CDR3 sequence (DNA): TGCAGTGCTAGAAAAGTCCTACAGCCTGGGGAGCCCCAGCATTTT.

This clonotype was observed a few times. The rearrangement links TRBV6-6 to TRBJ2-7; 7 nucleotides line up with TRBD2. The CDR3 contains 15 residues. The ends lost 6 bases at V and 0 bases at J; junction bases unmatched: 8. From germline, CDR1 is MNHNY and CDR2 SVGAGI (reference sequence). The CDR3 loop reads CASRARTSLSYEQYF. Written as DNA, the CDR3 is TGTGCCAGCAGGGCACGGACTAGTCTCTCCTACGAGCAGTACTTC.

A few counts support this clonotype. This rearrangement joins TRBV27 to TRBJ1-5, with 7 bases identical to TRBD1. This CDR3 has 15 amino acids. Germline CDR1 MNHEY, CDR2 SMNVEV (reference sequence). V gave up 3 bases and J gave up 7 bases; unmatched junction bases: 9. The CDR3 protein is CASSLEGALGQPQHF. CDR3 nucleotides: TGTGCCAGCAGTTTGGAGGGGGCGCTGGGGCAGCCCCAGCATTTT.

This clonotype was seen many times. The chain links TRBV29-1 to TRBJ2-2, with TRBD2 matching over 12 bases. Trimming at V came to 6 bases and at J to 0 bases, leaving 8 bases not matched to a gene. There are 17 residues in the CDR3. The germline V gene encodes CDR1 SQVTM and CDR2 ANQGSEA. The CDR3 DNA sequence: TGCAGCGTGACCGGACTAGCGGGAAAAACGAACACCGGGGAGCTGTTTTTT. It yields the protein CSVTGLAGKTNTGELFF.

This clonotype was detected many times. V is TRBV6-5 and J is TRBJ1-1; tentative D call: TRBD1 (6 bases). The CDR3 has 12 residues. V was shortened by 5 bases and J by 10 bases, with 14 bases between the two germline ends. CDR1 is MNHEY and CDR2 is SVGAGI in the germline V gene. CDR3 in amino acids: CASSTGGGSAFF. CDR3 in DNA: TGTGCCAGCAGTACCGGAGGGGGATCAGCTTTCTTT.